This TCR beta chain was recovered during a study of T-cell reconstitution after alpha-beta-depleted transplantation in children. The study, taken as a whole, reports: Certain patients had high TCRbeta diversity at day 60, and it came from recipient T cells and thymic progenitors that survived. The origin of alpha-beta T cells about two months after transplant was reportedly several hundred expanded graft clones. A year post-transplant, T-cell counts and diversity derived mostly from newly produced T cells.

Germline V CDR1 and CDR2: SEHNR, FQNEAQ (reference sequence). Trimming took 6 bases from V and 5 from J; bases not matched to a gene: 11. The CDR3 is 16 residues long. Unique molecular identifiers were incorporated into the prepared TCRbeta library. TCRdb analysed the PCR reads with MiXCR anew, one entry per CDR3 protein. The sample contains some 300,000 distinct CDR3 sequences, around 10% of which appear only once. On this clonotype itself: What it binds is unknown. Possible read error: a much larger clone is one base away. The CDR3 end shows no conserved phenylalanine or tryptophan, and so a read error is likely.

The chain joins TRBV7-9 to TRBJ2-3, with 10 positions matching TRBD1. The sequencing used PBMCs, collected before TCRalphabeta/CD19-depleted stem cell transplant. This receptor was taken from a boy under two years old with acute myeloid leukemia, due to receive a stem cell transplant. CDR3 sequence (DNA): TGTGCCAGCAGTCGACAGGGGGCAAGATCCCGAGATACGCAGTATTTA. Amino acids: CASSRQGARSRDTQYL.